These T cell receptor beta chains were read from a single sample in a study of T-cell memory formation after mild COVID-19. Via MiXCR, TCRdb re-called the 5' RACE reads, giving one row per CDR3 protein. The sample includes about 270,000 distinct CDR3 sequences, roughly 17% of them seen just once. The sequencing input was PBMCs or a T cell subset sorted from them (not recorded which). Source of these receptors: a young man who had mild COVID-19 (a few samples of this study predate the infection). Cell type and time point are not known. CDR3s include the opening cysteine and the closing phenylalanine or tryptophan. D genes are given only for firm matches. Clone size, where shown, is once, few, many, or a class for clones that have expanded.

D gene	J gene	V gene	clone size	CDR3 protein	CDR3 DNA
NA	TRBJ2-3	TRBV7-3	few	CASSLNQGGDTQYF	TGTGCCAGCAGCTTAAACCAGGGGGGAGATACGCAGTATTTT
NA	TRBJ1-2	TRBV7-2	few	CASSSINYGYTF	TGTGCCAGCAGCAGCATTAACTATGGCTACACCTTC
TRBD2	TRBJ2-5	TRBV28	few	CASSGSGLAGGPQYF	TGTGCCAGCAGTGGCTCTGGACTAGCGGGGGGGCCCCAGTACTTC
TRBD1	TRBJ2-5	TRBV27	NA	CASSITGQHQETQYF	TGTGCCAGCAGTATCACGGGACAGCACCAAGAGACCCAGTACTTC
NA	TRBJ1-6	TRBV5-1	NA	CASSLIGGGGNSPLHF	TGCGCCAGCAGCCTGATCGGTGGAGGCGGCAATTCACCCCTCCACTTT
NA	TRBJ1-2	TRBV7-9	NA	CASSPDGKGYTF	TGTGCCAGCAGCCCGGACGGAAAAGGCTACACCTTC
NA	TRBJ2-1	TRBV14	NA	CASSQVPPRTNSYNEQFF	TGTGCCAGCAGCCAAGTCCCACCGCGGACTAACTCCTACAATGAGCAGTTCTTC
TRBD2	TRBJ2-1	TRBV12-3/TRBV12-4	few	CASQRAGGSSYNEQFF	TGTGCCAGCCAGAGGGCCGGGGGGAGCTCCTACAATGAGCAGTTCTTC
NA	TRBJ1-1	TRBV15	few	CATSRVGAAFF	TGTGCCACCAGCAGAGTGGGTGCGGCTTTCTTT
NA	TRBJ2-5	TRBV5-1	many	CASSLVGSQETQYF	TGTGCCAGCAGTTTAGTGGGCAGCCAAGAGACCCAGTACTTC
TRBD1	TRBJ2-7	TRBV4-3	few	CASSQHRDRASEQYF	TGCGCCAGCAGCCAACACCGGGACAGGGCCTCCGAGCAGTACTTC
TRBD1	TRBJ1-5	TRBV5-1	NA	CASSFTGGQPQHF	TGCGCCAGCAGCTTTACAGGGGGTCAGCCCCAGCATTTT
NA	TRBJ2-1	TRBV6-5	NA	CASSAAGPGGNEQFF	TGTGCCAGCAGCGCCGCGGGGCCAGGGGGTAATGAGCAGTTCTTC
NA	TRBJ2-7	TRBV7-9	few	CASSLDRNRDEQYF	TGTGCCAGCAGCTTAGACAGAAACCGCGACGAGCAGTACTTC
TRBD1	TRBJ2-1	TRBV5-6	NA	CASSVRQGRNEQFF	TGTGCCAGCAGCGTTAGACAGGGTCGGAATGAGCAGTTCTTC
TRBD1	TRBJ1-6	TRBV7-9	few	CASRPRTGINSPLHF	TGTGCCAGCAGACCAAGGACAGGGATTAATTCACCCCTCCACTTT
NA	TRBJ1-4	TRBV7-9	NA	CASSSDRTVHLEKLFF	TGTGCCAGCAGCTCAGACAGGACCGTCCACCTTGAAAAACTGTTTTTT
TRBD2	TRBJ2-3	TRBV4-1	NA	CASTERGTSTDTQYF	TGCGCCAGCACCGAGCGGGGGACGAGCACAGATACGCAGTATTTT
TRBD2	TRBJ2-2	TRBV7-2	NA	CATRLAGTSTGELFF	TGTGCCACCCGACTAGCGGGAACGAGCACCGGGGAGCTGTTTTTT
TRBD1	TRBJ2-3	TRBV14	once	CASSPLTGSGADTQYF	TGTGCCAGCAGTCCATTGACAGGGAGTGGGGCAGATACGCAGTATTTT
NA	TRBJ1-2	TRBV20-1	NA	CSAPGLLRRDYGYTF	TGCAGTGCTCCGGGGCTCCTAAGAAGGGACTATGGCTACACCTTC
NA	TRBJ1-6	TRBV6-1	NA	CASSETDYNSPLHF	TGTGCCAGCAGTGAGACAGATTATAATTCACCCCTCCACTTT
TRBD1	TRBJ2-1	TRBV20-1	NA	CSQQGASYNEQFF	TGCAGTCAACAGGGGGCCTCGTACAATGAGCAGTTCTTC
TRBD1	TRBJ2-7	TRBV20-1	few	CSAGPGQAYEQYF	TGCAGTGCTGGACCGGGACAGGCCTACGAGCAGTACTTC
NA	TRBJ2-1	TRBV5-1	few	CASSSIDSYNEQFF	TGCGCCAGCAGCTCAATAGACAGCTACAATGAGCAGTTCTTC
NA	TRBJ2-7	TRBV11-2	few	CASSLAGWPDEQYF	TGTGCCAGCAGCTTAGCCGGTTGGCCGGACGAGCAGTACTTC
NA	TRBJ2-7	TRBV5-1	NA	CASSWAPSYEQYF	TGCGCCAGCAGCTGGGCGCCGAGCTACGAGCAGTACTTC
NA	TRBJ2-5	TRBV7-8	NA	CASSSPQGLGETQYF	TGTGCCAGCAGCTCGCCCCAGGGGCTGGGGGAGACCCAGTACTTC
NA	TRBJ1-1	TRBV19	NA	CASSTGRRNTEAFF	TGTGCCAGTAGTACGGGACGCCGGAACACTGAAGCTTTCTTT
NA	TRBJ1-4	TRBV19	NA	CASRPPGESEKLFF	TGTGCCAGTAGGCCCCCAGGGGAGTCTGAAAAACTGTTTTTT
TRBD1	TRBJ1-2	TRBV4-3	NA	CASSPGTGEAIAAGYTF	TGCGCCAGCAGCCCCGGGACAGGGGAAGCTATAGCCGCGGGCTACACCTTC
TRBD1	TRBJ1-5	TRBV24-1	NA	CATSEGTEDQPQHF	TGTGCCACCAGTGAAGGGACAGAGGATCAGCCCCAGCATTTT
NA	TRBJ1-2	TRBV9	NA	CASSRSGPGQGYTF	TGTGCCAGCAGTCGGTCAGGGCCCGGGCAGGGCTACACCTTC
NA	TRBJ2-3	TRBV4-1	NA	CASSQYRGGVSTDTQYF	TGCGCCAGCAGCCAGTACAGGGGAGGGGTGAGCACAGATACGCAGTATTTT
TRBD1	TRBJ1-1	TRBV12-3/TRBV12-4	NA	CASRADRGRAFF	TGTGCCAGCAGGGCGGACAGGGGGCGAGCTTTCTTT
NA	TRBJ1-6	TRBV7-2	NA	CASSLGPSRGPNSPLHF	TGTGCCAGCAGCTTAGGCCCTTCTCGGGGACCGAATTCACCCCTCCACTTT
TRBD1	TRBJ1-5	TRBV12-3/TRBV12-4	NA	CASSLAGGGQPQHF	TGTGCCAGCAGTTTAGCAGGGGGCGGCCAGCCCCAGCATTTT
TRBD2	TRBJ2-1	TRBV5-1	few	CASAGLAGGLNYNEQFF	TGCGCCAGTGCCGGACTAGCGGGGGGATTGAACTACAATGAGCAGTTCTTC
TRBD2	TRBJ2-3	TRBV5-1	few	CASSLEIVRRLAFGTQYF	TGCGCCAGCAGCTTGGAGATCGTACGGAGACTAGCCTTTGGTACGCAGTATTTT
NA	TRBJ2-5	TRBV20-1	NA	CSARDRGVTQIQTQYF	TGCAGTGCTAGAGATAGGGGGGTCACCCAAATCCAGACCCAGTACTTC
NA	TRBJ2-7	TRBV6-5	few	CASTQGREQYF	TGTGCCAGCACCCAGGGTAGGGAGCAGTACTTC
NA	TRBJ1-4	TRBV6-5	few	CASRTRGWDEKLFF	TGTGCCAGCAGGACCCGGGGGTGGGATGAAAAACTGTTTTTT
TRBD1	TRBJ2-7	TRBV5-5	many	CASSIWTGRYEQYF	TGTGCCAGCAGCATTTGGACAGGGAGGTACGAGCAGTACTTC
NA	TRBJ1-1	TRBV7-8	NA	CASPHPEAFF	TGTGCCAGCCCCCACCCTGAAGCTTTCTTT
NA	TRBJ2-7	TRBV2	few	CASSVQGTYEQYF	TGTGCCAGCAGTGTCCAGGGGACCTACGAGCAGTACTTC
TRBD2	TRBJ2-7	TRBV9	NA	CASSPRAAGNSYEQYF	TGTGCCAGCAGCCCCCGGGCAGCGGGGAACTCCTACGAGCAGTACTTC
TRBD2	TRBJ2-5	TRBV20-1	NA	CSAAPGGKETQYF	TGCAGTGCTGCCCCCGGGGGGAAGGAGACCCAGTACTTC
TRBD2	TRBJ2-1	TRBV15	many	CATSRGDTSGANEQFF	TGTGCCACCAGCAGAGGGGACACTAGCGGGGCCAATGAGCAGTTCTTC
TRBD2	TRBJ2-1	TRBV13	NA	CASSSRRRGYNEQFF	TGTGCCAGCAGCTCCAGACGGCGGGGGTACAATGAGCAGTTCTTC
NA	TRBJ2-1	TRBV24-1	few	CATSDTRVGNEQFF	TGTGCCACCAGTGATACCAGGGTTGGGAATGAGCAGTTCTTC
NA	TRBJ1-1	TRBV5-1	few	CASSLSPVGVGTEAFF	TGCGCCAGCAGCTTGTCTCCCGTCGGGGTAGGGACTGAAGCTTTCTTT
NA	TRBJ2-7	TRBV19	NA	CASSNGPDEQYF	TGTGCCAGTAGCAATGGCCCTGACGAGCAGTACTTC
TRBD1	TRBJ2-5	TRBV29-1	NA	CSVATNRGGETQYF	TGCAGCGTTGCTACGAACAGGGGTGGCGAGACCCAGTACTTC
NA	TRBJ2-5	TRBV7-2	few	CASSTTGNQETQYF	TGTGCCAGCAGCACGACAGGCAACCAAGAGACCCAGTACTTC
NA	TRBJ2-2	TRBV28	few	CASSSYRVPGELFF	TGTGCCAGCAGTAGCTACAGGGTTCCCGGGGAGCTGTTTTTT